This T cell receptor (beta chain) stems from a study of cytomegalovirus exposure and HLA in healthy donors. Study-wide context: It was reported in a later analysis that the same platform had been used for the approximately 120 validation repertoires as for the roughly 650 first-cohort repertoires. Study-level results: Among TCR sequences, most were rare, though some public TCRs appeared in many donors.

Of note for this clone: Its matching antigen is unknown.

TCRdb's table, derived via immunoSEQ multiplex PCR, lists solely in-frame clones and lacks some. Here the sample spans a few hundred thousand clones, around 91% being singletons. Sample: PBMCs. The TCR originated in a woman aged 30 to 39 in good health and CMV-seronegative.

The CDR3 DNA follows: TGCGCCAGCAGCTTGGTTAGCCACGGGGAGCTGTTTTTT. Amino acid sequence: CASSLVSHGELFF. V and J are TRBV5-1 and TRBJ2-2; unclear D gene. The CDR3 loop spans 13 amino acids. Per germline, CDR1 SGHRS and CDR2 YFSETQ. Trimming stripped 0 bases from V and 7 bases from J, with 7 bases between.